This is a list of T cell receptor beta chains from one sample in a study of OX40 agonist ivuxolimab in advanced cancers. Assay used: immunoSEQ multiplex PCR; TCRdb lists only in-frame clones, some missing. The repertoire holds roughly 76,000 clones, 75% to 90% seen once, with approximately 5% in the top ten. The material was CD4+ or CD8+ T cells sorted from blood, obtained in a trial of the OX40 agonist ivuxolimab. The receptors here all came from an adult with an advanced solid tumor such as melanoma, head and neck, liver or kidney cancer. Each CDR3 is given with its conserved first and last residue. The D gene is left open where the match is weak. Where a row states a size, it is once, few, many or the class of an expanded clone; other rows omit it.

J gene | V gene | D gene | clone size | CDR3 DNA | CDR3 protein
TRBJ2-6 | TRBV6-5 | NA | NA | TGTGCCAGCAGGCGACAGTCCTCTGGGGCCAACGTCCTGACTTTC | CASRRQSSGANVLTF
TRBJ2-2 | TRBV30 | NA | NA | TGTGCCTGGAGACCATTGGACACCCGACGAGAGCTGTTTTTT | CAWRPLDTRRELFF
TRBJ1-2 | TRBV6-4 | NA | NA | TGTGCCAGCAGTGACGGGGGGCTCGGCTACACCTTC | CASSDGGLGYTF
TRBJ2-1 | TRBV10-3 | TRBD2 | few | TGTGCCATCGCAAAGGAAGCGGGGGCTGAGCAGTTCTTC | CAIAKEAGAEQFF
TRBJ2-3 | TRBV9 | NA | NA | TGTGCCAGCAGCCCCTCCCCCATGGGGGATACGCAGTATTTT | CASSPSPMGDTQYF
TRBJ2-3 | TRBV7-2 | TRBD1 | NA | TGTGCCAGCAGCACCGGGACAGGGTGGACAGATACGCAGTATTTT | CASSTGTGWTDTQYF
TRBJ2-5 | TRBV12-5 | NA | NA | TGTGCTAGTGGGCCCGGGACCTCTGGAGAGACCCAGTACTTC | CASGPGTSGETQYF
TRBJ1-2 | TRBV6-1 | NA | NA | TGTGCCAGCAGTGAAGCTTTCGGTCTAGGCTACACCTTC | CASSEAFGLGYTF
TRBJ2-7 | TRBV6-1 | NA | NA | TGTGCCAGCAAACACAGGCACTACGAGCAGTACTTC | CASKHRHYEQYF
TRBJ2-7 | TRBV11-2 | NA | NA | TGTGCCAGCAGCTTAAACGCAGGAGTCTACGAGCAGTACTTC | CASSLNAGVYEQYF
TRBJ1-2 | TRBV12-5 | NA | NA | TGTGCTAGTGGTTTGGTACGGGGAGGAGGCTATGGCTACACCTTC | CASGLVRGGGYGYTF
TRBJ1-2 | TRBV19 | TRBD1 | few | TGTGCCAGACAGGGGGCGGGTGGCTACACCTTC | CARQGAGGYTF
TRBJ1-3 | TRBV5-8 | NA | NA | TGTGCCAGCAGCTTTAGGCGGGACAAGGGATACGGAAACACCATATATTTT | CASSFRRDKGYGNTIYF
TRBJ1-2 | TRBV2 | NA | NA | TGTGCCAGCAGTGAGTTAGAGGTGGGACGGAATATCTATGGCTACACCTTC | CASSELEVGRNIYGYTF
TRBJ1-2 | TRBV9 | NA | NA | TGTGCCAGCAGCGTAGATGAAAACTATGGCTACACCTTC | CASSVDENYGYTF
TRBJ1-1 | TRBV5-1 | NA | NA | TGCGCCAGCAGCTTGGGCTCGGGAGGCAGGAACACTGAAGCTTTCTTT | CASSLGSGGRNTEAFF
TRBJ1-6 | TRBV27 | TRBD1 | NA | TGTGCCAGCAGTTTATATTCGGGACAGGGAAATTCACCCCTCCACTTT | CASSLYSGQGNSPLHF
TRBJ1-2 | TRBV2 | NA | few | TGTGCCAGCAGTGAAGCGCGGGCCCTCTCGAACTATGGCTACACCTTC | CASSEARALSNYGYTF
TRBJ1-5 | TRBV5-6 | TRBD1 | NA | TGTGCCAGCAGCTGGACAGGGGGCTACAGCAATCAGCCCCAGCATTTT | CASSWTGGYSNQPQHF
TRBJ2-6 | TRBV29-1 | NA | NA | TGCAGCGTTGGGGCAGGTTTTGGGGCCAACGTCCTGACTTTC | CSVGAGFGANVLTF
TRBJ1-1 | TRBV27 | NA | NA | TGTGCCAGCAGATCGAAGTGGGGGGGAGGGGAGAACACTGAAGCTTTCTTT | CASRSKWGGGENTEAFF
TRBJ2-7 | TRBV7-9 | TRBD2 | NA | TGTGCCAGCAGCACCCGGGACTACCCCTACGAGCAGTACTTC | CASSTRDYPYEQYF
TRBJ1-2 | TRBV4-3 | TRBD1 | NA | TGCGCCAGCAGCCAACAGGGGGTCCGCTATGGCTACACCTTC | CASSQQGVRYGYTF
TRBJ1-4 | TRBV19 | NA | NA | TGTGCCAGTAGTGGACTAAGAGGGCGGGAAGAAAAACTGTTTTTT | CASSGLRGREEKLFF
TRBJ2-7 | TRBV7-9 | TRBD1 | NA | TGTGCCAGCAGCGAGACAGGGGACAGATACGAGCAGTACTTC | CASSETGDRYEQYF
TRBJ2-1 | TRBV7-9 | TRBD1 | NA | TGTGCCAGCAGCGGAAAGGGGGCCAACTACAATGAGCAGTTCTTC | CASSGKGANYNEQFF
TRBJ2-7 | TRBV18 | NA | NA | TGTGCCAGCTCACCACAGGGGATTAGAAACTACGAGCAGTACTTC | CASSPQGIRNYEQYF
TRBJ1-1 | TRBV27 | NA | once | TGTGCCAGCAGTTTATCCCCAGCCAACACTGAAGCTTTCTTT | CASSLSPANTEAFF
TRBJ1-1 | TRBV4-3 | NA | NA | TGCGCCAGCAGCCAAGATCCCACAGGGCTCGGAACTGAAGCTTTCTTT | CASSQDPTGLGTEAFF
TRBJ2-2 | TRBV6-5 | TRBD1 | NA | TGTGCCAGCAGTTACTCCCGGACAGGGGTAACCGGGGAGCTGTTTTTT | CASSYSRTGVTGELFF
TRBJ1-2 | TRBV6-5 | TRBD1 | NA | TGTGCCAGCAGATGGACAGGGGCGATTAACTATGGCTACACCTTC | CASRWTGAINYGYTF
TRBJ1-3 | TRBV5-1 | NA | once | TGCGCCAGCAGCTTGGGGACCTCCTCTGGAAACACCATATATTTT | CASSLGTSSGNTIYF
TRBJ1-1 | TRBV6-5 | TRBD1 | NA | TGTGCCAGCAGTTACTGGGGAGGGGGCTACACTGAAGCTTTCTTT | CASSYWGGGYTEAFF
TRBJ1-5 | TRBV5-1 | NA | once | TGCGCCAGCTCCCCCGGAGGCGAGTCTCAGCCCCAGCATTTT | CASSPGGESQPQHF
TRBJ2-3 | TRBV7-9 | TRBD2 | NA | TGTGCCAGCAGCTCTGGACTAGCGGGGGACACAGATACGCAGTATTTT | CASSSGLAGDTDTQYF
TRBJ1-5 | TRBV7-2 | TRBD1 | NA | TGTGCCAGCAGCTTAGTAGGGACAGGGGGTTTTCAGCCCCAGCATTTT | CASSLVGTGGFQPQHF
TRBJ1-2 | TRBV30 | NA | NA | TGTGCCTGGAGAGACCCTGGGCGCGCAGGGCCCTATGGCTACACCTTC | CAWRDPGRAGPYGYTF
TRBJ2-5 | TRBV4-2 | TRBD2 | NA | TGTGCCAGCAGCCAAGAGGGAGAGAGCGGGGTCCTCCAAGAGACCCAGTACTTC | CASSQEGESGVLQETQYF
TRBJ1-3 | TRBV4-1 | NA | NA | TGCGCCAGCAGCGGCACAGACTCTGGAAACACCATATATTTT | CASSGTDSGNTIYF
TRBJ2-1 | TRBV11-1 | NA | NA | TGTGCCAGCAGCCCTCTCTCTTACGGCTCCTACAATGAGCAGTTCTTC | CASSPLSYGSYNEQFF